The 24 T cell receptor beta chains listed next were all sequenced from one sample in a study of CD8+ T cells in alopecia areata. Extracted from the samples, RNA was reverse transcribed into cDNA to serve as the sequencing template. Produced via immunoSEQ multiplex PCR; TCRdb's table is partial and in-frame only. The repertoire includes 75,000 to 100,000 clones, about 40% of them detected once, and 0.75% to 0.8% sits in the top ten. Sample: CD4+ T cells sorted from blood. All receptors come from a human donor with alopecia areata.

This clone was found a few times. The chain couples TRBV6-5 to TRBJ2-4, with D perhaps being TRBD1 or TRBD2 (5 bases each). CDR3 length: 14 residues. The V end lost 9 bases, the J end lost 7 bases, and 19 bases lay between the germline ends. Germline V gene sequence: CDR1 MNHEY, CDR2 SVGAGI. Written as DNA, the CDR3 is TGTGCCAGTGCGCGGGTGGGCAGGGAGAACATTCAGTACTTC. As protein: CASARVGRENIQYF.

V gene TRBV2 combines with J gene TRBJ2-7; D is unclear. The CDR3 is made up of 13 amino acids. Germline values: CDR1 SNHLY, CDR2 FYNNEI. Trimming pared 4 bases from V and 6 bases from J, leaving 13 bases between. CDR3 DNA sequence: TGTGCCAGCAGTGTGTACTCGCCCAGCGAGCAGTACTTC. It is translated as CASSVYSPSEQYF.

This clone was picked up a small number of times. The DNA of the CDR3 is TGTGCCTGGAGCCTCGGGCCGTACAATGAGCAGTTCTTC. Translating it yields CAWSLGPYNEQFF. The chain is built from TRBV30 and TRBJ2-1; D is undetermined. CDR1 GTSNPN and CDR2 SVGIG come from the germline V gene (reference sequence). This CDR3 contains 13 residues. Trimming removed 3 bases at V and 4 bases at J, with 10 bases between.

Relative to its sample, this clone is medium-sized. The chain employs TRBV28 and TRBJ1-3; no clear D gene. Deletions cut 5 bases from V and 0 bases from J, with 14 bases between. In germline, CDR1 is MDHEN, CDR2 SYDVKM. The length of the CDR3 is 16 residues. The CDR3, as DNA: TGTGCCAGCAGTCCTCCTACTCCTACCTCTGGAAACACCATATATTTT. Translation gives CASSPPTPTSGNTIYF.

V and J are TRBV4-1 and TRBJ2-1; TRBD2 matches at 8 bases. The CDR3 covers 15 residues. J was trimmed by 7 bases and V by 3 bases; bases with no gene match: 8. Germline assignment: CDR1 MGHRA and CDR2 YSYEKL. CDR3 nucleotide sequence: TGCGCCAGCAGCCACCGCCCGGGGGGGGTTAATGAGCAGTTCTTC. Amino acids: CASSHRPGGVNEQFF.

The V gene is TRBV13, the J gene TRBJ2-5, with 8 bases matching TRBD1. The CDR3 loop spans 13 amino acids. Germline CDR1 is PRHDT and CDR2 is FYEKMQ (reference sequence). With 5 bases clipped from V and 4 bases from J, the junction kept 3 bases outside the gene matches. CDR3 sequence: CASSAGQGETQYF. CDR3 bases: TGTGCCAGCAGCGCCGGACAGGGAGAGACCCAGTACTTC.

The rearrangement joins TRBV6-5 to TRBJ2-2; the D is unclear. The germline V gene has CDR1 MNHEY and CDR2 SVGAGI. CDR3 length: 11 residues. V lost 5 bases, J lost 6 bases, and 4 bases lay in between. CDR3 coding DNA: TGTGCCAGCAGTAAAGCCGGGGAGCTGTTTTTT. Protein product: CASSKAGELFF.

This rearrangement joins TRBV28 to TRBJ2-2, with D perhaps given as TRBD1 or TRBD2 (7 bases each). V lost 7 bases and J 5 bases, leaving 11 bases between the germline ends. Germline V gives CDR1 MDHEN, CDR2 SYDVKM. The CDR3 covers 13 residues. DNA of the CDR3: TGTGCCAGCAACCAGGGGGGGACCGGGGAGCTGTTTTTT. It yields the protein CASNQGGTGELFF.

The J gene is TRBJ2-1, the V gene TRBV5-1; weak D call: TRBD2 (5 bases). The germline CDR1 and CDR2 sequences are SGHRS and YFSETQ. Trimming removed 4 bases from V and 0 bases from J, with 17 bases in between. The CDR3 extends over 17 amino acids. The DNA for the CDR3 is TGCGCCAGCAGCCCCGGAGGATACGCTAACTCCTACAATGAGCAGTTCTTC. Translation: CASSPGGYANSYNEQFF.

The V and J genes are TRBV14 and TRBJ2-7, with a weak D call TRBD2 (5 bases). V lost 0 bases to trimming and J lost 9 bases, with 12 bases between them. CDR1 SGHDN and CDR2 FVKESK come from the germline V gene. This CDR3 has 13 amino acids. The CDR3 DNA is TGTGCCAGCAGCCAAGACGCAGGTCGGGGGCAGTACTTC. It yields the protein CASSQDAGRGQYF.

This clone was counted between two and nine times. The sample contains more than one DNA sequence encoding this CDR3. The chain combines TRBV29-1 with TRBJ2-5, with 8 bases fitting TRBD2. Germline V gives CDR1 SQVTM, CDR2 ANQGSEA. V gave up 6 bases and J gave up 2 bases; unmatched junction bases: 5. This CDR3 region has 13 residues. CDR3 loop: CSVSTSGQETQYF. The CDR3 nucleotides read TGCAGCGTGTCCACTAGCGGACAAGAGACCCAGTACTTC.

The chain employs TRBV5-1 and TRBJ2-1; a weak D match, TRBD1 (5 bases). The CDR3 contains 16 residues. The germline V gene encodes CDR1 SGHRS and CDR2 YFSETQ. Deletions cut 6 bases from V and 7 bases from J, with 23 bases between. The CDR3 is CASTISDGLPGNEQFF. CDR3 nucleotide sequence: TGCGCCAGCACCATTTCGGACGGCCTCCCAGGGAATGAGCAGTTCTTC.

As regards this clone: The sample contains more than one DNA sequence encoding this CDR3. The chain couples TRBV29-1 to TRBJ1-1, with D hard to call. Germline loops: CDR1 SQVTM, CDR2 ANQGSEA. Trimming stripped 4 bases from V and 0 bases from J, with 9 bases between. The CDR3 is made up of 13 amino acids. CDR3: CSVAGRLNTEAFF. The CDR3 DNA sequence: TGCAGCGTTGCAGGCCGTCTGAACACTGAAGCTTTCTTT.

The chain is built from TRBV14 and TRBJ1-6, with D possibly being TRBD1 (6 bases). The germline gives CDR1 SGHDN, CDR2 FVKESK. The length of the CDR3 is 14 residues. The ends were cut back, 1 base at V and 8 bases at J, with 9 bases in the middle. The CDR3 region has the DNA TGTGCCAGCAGCCAAGGAGGGGGTCATTCACCCCTCCACTTT. Translating gives CASSQGGGHSPLHF. Full variable domain (remainder filled in from reference TRBV14 and TRBJ1-6): EAGVTQFPSHSVIEKGQTVTLRCDPISGHDNLYWYRRVMGKEIKFLLHFVKESKQDESGMPNNRFLAERTGGTYSTLKVQPAELEDSGVYFCASSQGGGHSPLHFGNGTRLTVT.

V gene TRBV9 combines with J gene TRBJ1-1; no reliable D call. The V end lost 3 bases, the J end lost 5 bases, and 17 bases lay between the germline ends. This CDR3 is 15 amino acids long. The germline gives CDR1 SGDLS, CDR2 YYNGEE. The CDR3 protein is CASSAGSVRGTEAFF. DNA of the CDR3: TGTGCCAGCAGCGCCGGATCGGTCCGGGGAACTGAAGCTTTCTTT.

The chain employs TRBV5-1 and TRBJ2-7, with a tentative D call TRBD1 (5 bases). The V gene lost 0 bases and the J gene lost 6 bases, with 10 bases spanning the gap. Germline lookup yields CDR1 SGHRS and CDR2 YFSETQ. The CDR3 spans 13 residues. CDR3 in DNA: TGCGCCAGCAGCTTGGACAGGCGGAGCGAGCAGTACTTC. It is translated as CASSLDRRSEQYF.

The chain carries TRBV29-1 and TRBJ1-1; D is unclear. V was pared by 5 bases and J by 2 bases, with 18 bases between. The CDR3 runs 15 residues. Germline V gene data show CDR1 as SQVTM and CDR2 as ANQGSEA. CDR3 in amino acids: CSVQDVPKGNTEAFF. CDR3 DNA: TGCAGCGTTCAGGACGTACCAAAGGGAAACACTGAAGCTTTCTTT.

The chain links TRBV29-1 to TRBJ1-4; possible D gene TRBD1, 6 bases. Per the germline V gene, CDR1 is SQVTM and CDR2 is ANQGSEA. This CDR3 has 15 amino acids. Trimming cost V 4 bases and J 3 bases, with 15 bases left between them. The CDR3 protein is CSVAGEASSNEKLFF. The CDR3 DNA follows: TGCAGCGTTGCAGGGGAGGCCTCGTCTAATGAAAAACTGTTTTTT.

The V call is TRBV29-1, the J call TRBJ2-7; D not resolved. Between the trimmed V and J ends, which lost 5 bases and 3 bases, there was a span of 5 bases. CDR1 is SQVTM and CDR2 is ANQGSEA in the germline V gene. The CDR3 has 10 residues. This chain's CDR3 is CSVLDYEQYF. The CDR3 nucleotides are TGCAGCGTTCTTGACTACGAGCAGTACTTC.

This rearrangement joins TRBV9 to TRBJ2-1; possibly TRBD1 for D (6 bases). CDR1 and CDR2 (germline): SGDLS, YYNGEE. V was trimmed by 0 bases and J by 8 bases, leaving 15 bases between them. CDR3 length: 15 amino acids. The CDR3, as DNA: TGTGCCAGCAGCGTAGCTCCAGGGGCTAACGATGAGCAGTTCTTC. Its translation is CASSVAPGANDEQFF.

The sample holds one count of this clone. The gene calls are TRBV5-6 and TRBJ1-1; D call uncertain. Germline V gene data show CDR1 as SGHDT and CDR2 as YYEEEE. Trimming pared 4 bases from V and 3 bases from J, leaving 7 bases between. The CDR3 loop spans 12 amino acids. CDR3 loop: CASSAVYTEAFF. The CDR3 DNA follows: TGTGCCAGCAGCGCGGTGTACACTGAAGCTTTCTTT.

The V call is TRBV29-1, the J call TRBJ2-1, with TRBD2 matching over 14 bases. The CDR3 extends over 15 amino acids. Germline V gene data show CDR1 as SQVTM and CDR2 as ANQGSEA. After removal of 8 bases from V and 9 bases from J, the junction contained 12 bases not matched to a gene. CDR3 nucleotides: TGCAGCCTAGCCGGGACTAGCGGGAGTCGAGGTGAGCAGTTCTTC. Protein: CSLAGTSGSRGEQFF.

This clone was picked up a small number of times. This specimen includes other DNA sequences encoding the same CDR3. This sequence joins TRBV5-1 and TRBJ2-7; 7 bases agree with TRBD2. Germline V CDR1 and CDR2: SGHRS, YFSETQ. After removal of 4 bases from V and 2 bases from J, the junction contained 6 bases not matched to a gene. The CDR3 contains 14 residues. The DNA of the CDR3 is TGCGCCAGCAGCCTTCTCGGGGGGACCTACGAGCAGTACTTC. Its protein is CASSLLGGTYEQYF.

The chain links TRBV14 to TRBJ2-5, with D possibly being TRBD1 (5 bases). The V end was cut by 1 base, the J end by 1 base, with 7 bases between. The CDR3 runs to 14 residues. Germline-derived CDR1 and CDR2 are SGHDN and FVKESK. The CDR3 DNA sequence: TGTGCCAGCAGCCAAGTCAGGGCCCAAGAGACCCAGTACTTC. It codes for CASSQVRAQETQYF.